This record covers a single T cell receptor beta chain. Its antigen remains unidentified. Germline loops: CDR1 LNHDA, CDR2 SQIVND (reference sequence). V was shortened by 5 bases and J by 6 bases, with 17 bases between the two germline ends. The CDR3 is made up of 15 amino acids. This specimen comes from a study of cytomegalovirus exposure and HLA in healthy donors. The PCR employed 60 Vbeta primers together with 13 Jbeta primers. Libraries were prepared by immunoSEQ multiplex PCR; TCRdb keeps only in-frame clonotypes and omits some of them. The sample contains approximately 110,000 clones, about four fifths of which appear only once. Overall study findings and caveats: Previously analyzed data showed that most TCR beta V segments were productive at a frequency of about 87% or about 30%. Reports indicated that the classifier achieved high specificity and sensitivity in diagnosing cytomegalovirus status.

The material sequenced was PBMCs. This TCR derives from a man aged 35 to 55 in good health and CMV-seronegative. The gene calls are TRBV19 and TRBJ1-5; maybe TRBD1 (6 bases). CDR3 sequence: CASSFQGSRSQPQHF. DNA of the CDR3: TGTGCCAGTAGTTTTCAGGGGAGTCGGAGTCAGCCCCAGCATTTT.